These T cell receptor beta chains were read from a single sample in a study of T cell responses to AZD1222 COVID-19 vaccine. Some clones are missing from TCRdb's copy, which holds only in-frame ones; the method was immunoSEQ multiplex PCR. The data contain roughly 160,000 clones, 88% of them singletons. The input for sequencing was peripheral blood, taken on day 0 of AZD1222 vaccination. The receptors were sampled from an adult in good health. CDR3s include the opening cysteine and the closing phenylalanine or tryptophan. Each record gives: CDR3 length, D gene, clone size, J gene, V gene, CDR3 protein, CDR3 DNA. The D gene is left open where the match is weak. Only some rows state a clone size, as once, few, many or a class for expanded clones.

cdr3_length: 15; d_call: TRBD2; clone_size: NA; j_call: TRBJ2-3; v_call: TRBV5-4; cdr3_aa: CATKDRDYATDTQYF; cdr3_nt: TGTGCCACTAAGGACCGGGACTACGCCACAGATACGCAGTATTTT
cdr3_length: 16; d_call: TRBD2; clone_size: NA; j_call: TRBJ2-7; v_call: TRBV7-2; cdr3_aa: CASSLDAGGLQREQYF; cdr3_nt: TGTGCCAGCAGCTTAGATGCGGGGGGCTTACAAAGGGAGCAGTACTTC
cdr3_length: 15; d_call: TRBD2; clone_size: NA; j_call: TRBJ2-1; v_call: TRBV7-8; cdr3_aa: CASSLGSGSYNEQFF; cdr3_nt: TGTGCCAGCAGCTTAGGCAGCGGGAGCTACAATGAGCAGTTCTTC
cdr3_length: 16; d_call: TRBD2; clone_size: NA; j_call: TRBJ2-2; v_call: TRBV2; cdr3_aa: CASTGFTSGISGELFF; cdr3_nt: TGTGCCAGCACGGGTTTTACTAGCGGGATCTCCGGGGAGCTGTTTTTT
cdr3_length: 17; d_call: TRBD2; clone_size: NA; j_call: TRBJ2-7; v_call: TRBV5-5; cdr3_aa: CASSLGLSGGPSYEQYF; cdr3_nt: TGTGCCAGCAGCTTGGGATTGAGCGGGGGGCCCTCCTACGAGCAGTACTTC
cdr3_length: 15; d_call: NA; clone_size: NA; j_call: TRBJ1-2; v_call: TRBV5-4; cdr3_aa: CASSANLGQDYGYTF; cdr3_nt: TGTGCCAGCAGCGCAAACCTGGGACAAGACTATGGCTACACCTTC
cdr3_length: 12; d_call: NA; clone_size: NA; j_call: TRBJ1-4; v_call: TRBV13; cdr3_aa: CASSFGGEKLFF; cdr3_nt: TGTGCCAGCAGCTTTGGGGGGGAAAAACTGTTTTTT
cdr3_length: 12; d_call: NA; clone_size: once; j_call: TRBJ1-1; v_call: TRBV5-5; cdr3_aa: CASRSMNTEAFF; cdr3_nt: TGTGCCAGTAGAAGCATGAACACTGAAGCTTTCTTT
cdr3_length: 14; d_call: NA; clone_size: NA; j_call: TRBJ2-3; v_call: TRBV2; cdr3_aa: CASSPGVAADTQYF; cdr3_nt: TGTGCCAGCAGCCCTGGGGTTGCCGCAGATACGCAGTATTTT
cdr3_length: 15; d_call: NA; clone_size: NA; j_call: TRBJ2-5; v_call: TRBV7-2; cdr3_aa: CASSLVDRGTETQYF; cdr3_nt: TGTGCCAGCAGCTTAGTGGATCGGGGTACGGAGACCCAGTACTTC